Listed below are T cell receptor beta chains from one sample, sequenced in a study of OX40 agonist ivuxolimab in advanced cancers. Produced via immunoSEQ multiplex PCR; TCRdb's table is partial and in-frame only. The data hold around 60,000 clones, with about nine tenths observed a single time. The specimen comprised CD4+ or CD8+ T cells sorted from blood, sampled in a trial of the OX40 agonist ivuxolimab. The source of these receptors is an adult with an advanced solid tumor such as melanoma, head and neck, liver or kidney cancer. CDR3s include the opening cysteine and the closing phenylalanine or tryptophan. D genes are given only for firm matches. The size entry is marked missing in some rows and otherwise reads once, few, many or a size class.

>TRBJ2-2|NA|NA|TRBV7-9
TGTGCCAGCAGCTTAGGAAGTAGCCCCGGGGAGCTGTTTTTT
CASSLGSSPGELFF
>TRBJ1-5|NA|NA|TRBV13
TGTGCCAGCAGCTTAGGGCCAGACAATCAGCCCCAGCATTTT
CASSLGPDNQPQHF
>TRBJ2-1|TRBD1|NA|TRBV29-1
TGCAGCGTTGGACAGGGTTTTAATGAGCAGTTCTTC
CSVGQGFNEQFF
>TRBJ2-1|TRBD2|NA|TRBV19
TGTGCCAGTAGTATGACTAGCGGGACTTACAATGAGCAGTTCTTC
CASSMTSGTYNEQFF
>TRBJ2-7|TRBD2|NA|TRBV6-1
TGTGCCAGCAGGCTAGCGGGAGTGGACGAGCAGTACTTC
CASRLAGVDEQYF
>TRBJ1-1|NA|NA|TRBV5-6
TGTGCCAGCAGCTTGATTGGCCTTGAAGCTTTCTTT
CASSLIGLEAFF
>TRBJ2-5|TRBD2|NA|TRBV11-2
TGTGCCAGCAGCCCGACTAGCTTGGAGACCCAGTACTTC
CASSPTSLETQYF
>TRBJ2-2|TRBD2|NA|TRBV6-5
TGTGCCAGCAGGGGGGGAGGGGCCACCGGGGAGCTGTTTTTT
CASRGGGATGELFF
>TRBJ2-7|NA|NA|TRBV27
TGTGCCAGCAGTTTATTGGCCTATAGCTACGAGCAGTACTTC
CASSLLAYSYEQYF
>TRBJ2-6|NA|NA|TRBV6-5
TGTGCCAGCAGTACTGGGGCCAACGTCCTGACTTTC
CASSTGANVLTF
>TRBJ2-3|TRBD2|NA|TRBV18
TGTGCCAGCTCACCACTTTTCGCGGGAGGTAGCACAGATACGCAGTATTTT
CASSPLFAGGSTDTQYF
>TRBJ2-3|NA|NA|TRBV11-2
TGTGCCAGCAGCTTAGATGCAGTGTATTTT
CASSLDAVYF
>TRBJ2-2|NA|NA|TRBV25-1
TGTGCCAGCAGTGAATGGGGTGGCACCGGGGAGCTGTTTTTT
CASSEWGGTGELFF
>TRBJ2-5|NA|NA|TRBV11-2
TGTGCCAGCAGCTTAGATCGGCAGGGAGAGACCCAGTACTTC
CASSLDRQGETQYF
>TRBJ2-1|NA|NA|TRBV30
TGTGCCTGGAGTGTTCTTCGAAATGAGCAGTTCTTC
CAWSVLRNEQFF
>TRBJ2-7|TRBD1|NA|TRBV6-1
TGTGCCAGCAGTGAATTGACAGGGTACGAGCAGTACTTC
CASSELTGYEQYF
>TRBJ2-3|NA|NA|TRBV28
TGTGCCAGCAGTAAATCTAGCGACAGCACAGATACGCAGTATTTT
CASSKSSDSTDTQYF
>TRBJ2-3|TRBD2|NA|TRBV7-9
TGTGCCAGCAGCTCTCGGACTAGCGGGAGTTTGCCAGATACGCAGTATTTT
CASSSRTSGSLPDTQYF
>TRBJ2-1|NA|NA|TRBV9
TGTGCCAGCAGCGTAGATGGGGGGAGCTCCTACAATGAGCAGTTCTTC
CASSVDGGSSYNEQFF
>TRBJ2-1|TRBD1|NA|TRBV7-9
TGTGCCAGCAGCCCCGGGACAGGGGGGCATGAGCAGTTCTTC
CASSPGTGGHEQFF
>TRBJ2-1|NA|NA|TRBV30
TGTGCCTGGACTTCGGGCGGGGCAGCCTACAATGAGCAGTTCTTC
CAWTSGGAAYNEQFF
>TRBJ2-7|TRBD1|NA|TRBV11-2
TGTGCCAGCAGCTTCGGGACAGGGCCCTACGAGCAGTACTTC
CASSFGTGPYEQYF
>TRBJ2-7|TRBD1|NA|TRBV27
TGTGCCACCTCGGACAGGGGGCCGTGGGAGCAGTACTTC
CATSDRGPWEQYF
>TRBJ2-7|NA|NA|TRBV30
TGTGCCTGGAGTGTTAGCTACGAGCAGTACTTC
CAWSVSYEQYF
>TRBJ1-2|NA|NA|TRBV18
TGTGCCAGCTCACGTGATACAGGTGATGGCTACACCTTC
CASSRDTGDGYTF
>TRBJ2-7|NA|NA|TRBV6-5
TGTGCCAGCAGTTACGAGGCCCTTCACTACGAGCAGTACTTC
CASSYEALHYEQYF
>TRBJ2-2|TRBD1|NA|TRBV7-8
TGTGCCAGCAGAGACAGGGGCAGGGGGGAGATAAACACCGGGGAGCTGTTTTTT
CASRDRGRGEINTGELFF
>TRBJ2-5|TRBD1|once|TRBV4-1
TGCGCCAGCAGCCGGACAGGGGGCGAGGAGACCCAGTACTTC
CASSRTGGEETQYF
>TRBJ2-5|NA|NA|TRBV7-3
TGTGCCAGCAGCTTAGGGGCAGCGGTGGGGGAAGAGACCCAGTACTTC
CASSLGAAVGEETQYF
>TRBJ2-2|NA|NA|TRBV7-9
TGTGCCAGCAGCGCCGATCAGGGATCCGGGGAGCTGTTTTTT
CASSADQGSGELFF
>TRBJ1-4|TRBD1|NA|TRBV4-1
TGCGCCAGCAGCCAATCTACAGGGGGCGTTCGGGAAAAACTGTTTTTT
CASSQSTGGVREKLFF
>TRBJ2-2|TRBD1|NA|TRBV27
TGTGCCAGCAGTACATGGGACAGCCTTAACACCGGGGAGCTGTTTTTT
CASSTWDSLNTGELFF
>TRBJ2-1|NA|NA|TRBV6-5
TGTGCCAGCAGTTACCCTGGGGCTAATGAGCAGTTCTTC
CASSYPGANEQFF
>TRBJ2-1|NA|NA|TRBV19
TGTGCCAGTAGTATAAACCACGATTCCTACAATGAGCAGTTCTTC
CASSINHDSYNEQFF